This T cell receptor (beta chain) is drawn from a study of cytomegalovirus exposure and HLA in healthy donors. The study's findings and limits: Using a false discovery rate of 0.05, a later analysis showed that roughly 16,000 TCR beta sequences were associated with HLA alleles.

The PCR contained 60 Vbeta and 13 Jbeta primers. Data came from immunoSEQ multiplex PCR; TCRdb stores just in-frame clones and leaves some out. The data include 150,000 or so clones; the top ten clones carry around 1.6%. The V end lost 6 bases, the J end lost 4 bases, and 13 bases lay between the germline ends. The CDR3 consists of 13 residues. Germline CDR1 is SGHTA and CDR2 is FQGNSA. As concerns this clone: Its antigen is unknown.

This chain uses TRBV7-2 with TRBJ2-7, with D possibly being TRBD2 (5 bases). Sequences were obtained from PBMCs. The clonotype originates from a man aged 18 to 30 in good health and CMV-seronegative. The CDR3 DNA follows: TGTGCCAGCAGGAGAAGCGGCGGGTACGAGCAGTACTTC. Translated, it gives CASRRSGGYEQYF.